This TCR beta chain stems from a study of PD-L1 blockade in urothelial cancer. Study-level information: Blood analysis occurred 3 weeks (second dose) and 6 weeks after treatment start. Blood samples contained a median about 140,000 T cells.

In each PCR, synthetic TCR analog templates were spiked in. This table comes from immunoSEQ multiplex PCR, and its TCRdb copy is limited to in-frame clones, with some not included. The table includes roughly 50,000 clones, around 80% detected once. Time point described: pretreatment peripheral blood. Trimming cost V 3 bases and J 3 bases, with 18 bases left between them. Germline V gene sequence: CDR1 SGHRS, CDR2 YFSETQ. The length of the CDR3 is 16 residues. The genes are TRBV5-1 and TRBJ1-1; D might be TRBD1 (5 bases). The sequence came from a man between 65 and 85 years old with urothelial cancer. The specimen comprised PBMCs, sampled around atezolizumab (anti-PD-L1) treatment. The CDR3 bases are TGCGCCAGCAGCTATGGAACTGGGGGGTCCTACACTGAAGCTTTCTTT. As protein: CASSYGTGGSYTEAFF.